Listed below are T cell receptor beta chains from one sample, sequenced in a study of CD8+CD57+ T cells in acquired aplastic anemia. TCRdb itself ran the reads through MiXCR, one entry per CDR3 protein. The sample records 150,000 to 200,000 distinct CDR3 sequences, about three fifths being singletons. Sequenced sample: sorted CD4+, CD8+, or CD8+CD57+ T cells (not recorded which) from PBMCs. Receptors were obtained from a human donor with severe aplastic anemia or a healthy control (not recorded which). Each CDR3 is given with its conserved first and last residue. D genes are given only for firm matches. Only part of the rows carry a size: once, few, many, or a class if the clone is expanded.

TRBJ1-2,TRBV20-1,NA,TRBD1,14,CSARPTGSGYGYTF,TGCAGTGCTAGACCGACAGGGTCTGGCTATGGCTACACCTTC
TRBJ2-7,TRBV12-3/TRBV12-4,NA,TRBD2,15,CASSAMRGTSYEQYF,TGTGCCAGCAGCGCAATGCGGGGGACGTCCTACGAGCAGTACTTC
TRBJ1-2,TRBV2,many,NA,14,CASSEVFGDYGYTF,TGTGCCAGCAGTGAAGTATTCGGTGACTATGGCTACACCTTC
TRBJ2-2,TRBV25-1,NA,NA,17,CASSPPGPGQGIGELFF,TGTGCCAGCAGTCCCCCGGGTCCCGGGCAGGGGATCGGGGAGCTGTTTTTT
TRBJ1-1,TRBV7-6,NA,NA,17,CASSPTPLRGPTTEAFF,TGTGCCAGCAGCCCCACCCCCCTTCGGGGACCAACCACTGAAGCTTTCTTT
TRBJ2-5,TRBV9,once,TRBD2,15,CASSPRASGKETQYF,TGTGCCAGCAGCCCTCGGGCTAGCGGGAAAGAGACCCAGTACTTC
TRBJ2-6,TRBV9,NA,NA,16,CASSVGAKAGANVLTF,TGTGCCAGCAGCGTAGGCGCAAAGGCTGGGGCCAACGTCCTGACTTTC
TRBJ2-5,TRBV9,many,NA,12,CASSVRKETQYF,TGTGCCAGCAGCGTACGGAAAGAGACCCAGTACTTC
TRBJ2-2,TRBV25-1,NA,NA,13,CASSGKGTGELFF,TGTGCCAGCAGTGGTAAAGGGACCGGGGAGCTGTTTTTT
TRBJ2-1,TRBV7-8,NA,NA,12,CASSLNVAEQFF,TGTGCCAGCAGCTTAAACGTCGCCGAGCAGTTCTTC
TRBJ2-2,TRBV20-1,few,NA,15,CSARERGVYTGELLF,TGCAGTGCTAGAGAAAGGGGCGTGTACACCGGGGAGCTGCTTTTT
TRBJ1-5,TRBV2,NA,NA,15,CASRDGRRRNQPQHF,TGTGCCAGCAGGGATGGACGGCGGAGAAATCAGCCCCAGCATTTT
TRBJ1-1,TRBV5-1,many,NA,14,CASSLAGRDYEAFF,TGCGCCAGCAGCTTGGCGGGCAGGGACTACGAAGCTTTCTTT
TRBJ2-1,TRBV4-1,many,NA,14,CASSQDPLELKQFF,TGCGCCAGCAGCCAAGATCCCCTTGAGTTGAAGCAGTTCTTC
TRBJ2-2,TRBV2,NA,NA,14,CASTLHNLPGELFF,TGTGCCAGCACCCTACATAATCTCCCCGGGGAGCTGTTTTTT
TRBJ1-3,TRBV15,NA,TRBD1,17,CATSPEGQGAVGNTIYF,TGTGCCACCAGCCCTGAGGGACAGGGAGCGGTGGGAAACACCATATATTTT
TRBJ2-2,TRBV6-1,many,TRBD2,14,CASSRLAGTGELFF,TGTGCCAGCAGTAGGCTAGCGGGGACCGGGGAGCTGTTTTTT
TRBJ1-1,TRBV20-1,NA,NA,16,CSARVPGTGGVTEAFF,TGCAGTGCTAGAGTTCCAGGGACGGGAGGTGTCACTGAAGCTTTCTTT
TRBJ2-7,TRBV2,NA,NA,15,CASSLGGQVSYEQYF,TGTGCCAGCAGCTTAGGGGGACAAGTCTCCTACGAGCAGTACTTC
TRBJ2-7,TRBV6-1,NA,TRBD2,13,CASRRLAALEQYF,TGTGCCAGCCGTCGACTAGCGGCCCTGGAGCAGTACTTC
TRBJ2-2,TRBV7-8,NA,NA,14,CASSLTPRTGELFF,TGTGCCAGCAGCTTAACCCCCCGGACAGGGGAGCTGTTTTTT
TRBJ2-7,TRBV15,NA,NA,14,CATSREGLTYEQYF,TGTGCCACCAGCAGAGAGGGACTCACCTACGAGCAGTACTTC
TRBJ1-6,TRBV2,NA,TRBD1,16,CASSELGTDNNSPLHF,TGTGCCAGCAGTGAGTTGGGGACAGATAATAATTCACCCCTCCACTTT
TRBJ2-7,TRBV7-9,once,NA,14,CASSLGGLGYEPYF,TGTGCCAGCAGCTTGGGGGGTTTAGGCTACGAGCCGTACTTC
TRBJ2-7,TRBV20-1,NA,TRBD1,15,CSARDGDRGTHEQYF,TGCAGTGCTAGAGATGGGGACAGGGGGACTCACGAGCAGTACTTC
TRBJ2-5,TRBV20-1,NA,NA,11,CSARGTETQYF,TGCAGTGCTAGGGGCACAGAGACCCAGTACTTC
TRBJ2-1,TRBV6-1,NA,TRBD2,17,CASSETLAGGRENEQFF,TGTGCCAGCAGTGAAACTTTAGCGGGGGGGCGGGAAAATGAGCAGTTCTTC
TRBJ2-7,TRBV2,NA,NA,16,CASSQDISAGPYEQYF,TGTGCCAGCAGCCAAGATATCTCGGCAGGGCCCTACGAGCAGTACTTC
TRBJ1-5,TRBV7-9,NA,NA,14,CASSLVGGKEPQHF,TGTGCCAGCAGCTTAGTCGGAGGGAAGGAGCCCCAGCATTTT
TRBJ2-7,TRBV2,many,NA,13,CASSPGGLYEQYF,TGTGCCAGCAGTCCTGGGGGGCTCTACGAGCAGTACTTC
TRBJ2-5,TRBV5-1,NA,TRBD1,16,CASSLGQGTIQETQYF,TGCGCCAGCAGCTTGGGACAGGGGACGATCCAAGAGACCCAGTACTTC
TRBJ2-2,TRBV7-9,NA,TRBD2,15,CASSSTSGVAGELFF,TGTGCCAGCAGCTCGACTAGCGGGGTTGCCGGGGAGCTGTTTTTT
TRBJ2-5,TRBV20-1,NA,NA,11,CSARPMQTQYF,TGCAGTGCTAGACCAATGCAGACCCAGTACTTC
TRBJ2-2,TRBV12-3/TRBV12-4,many,NA,12,CASSPGAGELFF,TGTGCCAGCAGTCCCGGGGCCGGGGAGCTGTTTTTT
TRBJ2-5,TRBV5-4,NA,TRBD2,15,CASSLEAGRGETQYF,TGTGCCAGCAGCTTGGAGGCGGGGAGGGGAGAGACCCAGTACTTC
TRBJ1-5,TRBV7-9,few,NA,14,CASSWKGGNQPQHF,TGTGCCAGCAGCTGGAAGGGCGGCAATCAGCCCCAGCATTTT
TRBJ1-6,TRBV19,NA,TRBD1,15,CASTDRGLSGSPLHF,TGTGCCAGTACGGACAGGGGGCTTTCGGGGTCACCCCTCCACTTT
TRBJ2-3,TRBV20-1,NA,NA,14,CSARDLVSRDTQYF,TGCAGTGCTAGAGATTTGGTTTCTAGGGATACGCAGTATTTT
TRBJ2-7,TRBV25-1,NA,TRBD1,16,CASSVSLGQGLYEQYF,TGTGCCAGCAGTGTATCCCTGGGACAGGGGCTCTACGAGCAGTACTTC
TRBJ2-7,TRBV12-3/TRBV12-4,NA,NA,13,CASSFRETGEQYF,TGTGCCAGCAGTTTCAGGGAAACGGGCGAGCAGTACTTC
TRBJ1-1,TRBV7-9,NA,NA,13,CASRNAGATEAFF,TGCGCCAGCAGGAACGCAGGGGCTACTGAAGCTTTCTTT
TRBJ2-1,TRBV10-3,NA,NA,13,CAIRDYSYNEQFF,TGTGCCATCAGGGACTACTCCTACAATGAGCAGTTCTTC
TRBJ2-2,TRBV7-9,NA,NA,15,CASTPPASLPGELFF,TGTGCCAGCACACCGCCGGCGTCGCTCCCCGGGGAGCTGTTTTTT
TRBJ1-2,TRBV7-2,NA,TRBD1,13,CASSLDRVFGYTF,TGTGCCAGCAGCCTAGACAGGGTCTTCGGCTACACCTTC
TRBJ2-2,TRBV7-9,once,TRBD1,15,CASSSGGTNTGELFF,TGTGCCAGCAGCTCAGGGGGTACGAACACCGGGGAGCTGTTTTTT
TRBJ2-7,TRBV27,many,NA,15,CASSPNGWNSYEQYF,TGTGCCAGCAGCCCCAATGGGTGGAACTCCTACGAGCAGTACTTC
TRBJ2-3,TRBV29-1,NA,NA,11,CSVDGTDTQYF,TGCAGCGTTGACGGCACAGATACGCAGTATTTT
TRBJ2-1,TRBV20-1,many,NA,14,CSVRRDPAYNEQFF,TGCAGTGTTCGCCGGGACCCGGCCTACAATGAGCAGTTCTTC
TRBJ2-2,TRBV5-1,NA,NA,16,CASSPRSSQNTGELFF,TGCGCCAGCAGCCCGCGTTCAAGTCAGAACACCGGGGAGCTGTTTTTT
TRBJ2-1,TRBV7-3,few,NA,13,CASSLTPVNEQFF,TGTGCCAGCAGCTTAACTCCGGTGAATGAGCAGTTCTTC
TRBJ2-5,TRBV19,few,TRBD2,16,CASSMSVAGGQETQYF,TGTGCCAGTAGTATGTCAGTAGCGGGGGGACAAGAGACCCAGTACTTC
TRBJ2-2,TRBV7-9,NA,NA,13,CASSSPPFGELLF,TGTGCCAGCAGCTCCCCACCGTTCGGGGAGCTGCTTTTT
TRBJ2-5,TRBV27,NA,NA,12,CASRGTQETQYF,TGTGCCAGTAGGGGGACTCAAGAGACCCAGTACTTC
TRBJ1-2,TRBV20-1,NA,NA,14,CSARDLKGMYGYTF,TGCAGTGCTAGAGATCTGAAGGGGATGTATGGCTACACCTTC
TRBJ1-1,TRBV20-1,NA,NA,12,CSASDGNTEAFF,TGCAGTGCTTCGGACGGCAACACTGAAGCTTTCTTT
TRBJ1-1,TRBV7-9,NA,TRBD1,15,CASSPAGGVRTEAFF,TGTGCCAGCAGTCCCGCAGGGGGGGTTAGGACTGAAGCTTTCTTT
TRBJ1-2,TRBV5-4,NA,NA,12,CASSLEDYGYTF,TGTGCCAGCAGCTTGGAAGACTATGGCTACACCTTC
TRBJ1-2,TRBV20-1,many,NA,14,CSAPPSGSNYGYTF,TGCAGTGCTCCACCCTCGGGCTCGAACTATGGCTACACCTTC
TRBJ1-1,TRBV9,many,NA,13,CASSVGTNTEAFF,TGTGCCAGCAGCGTAGGAACGAACACTGAAGCTTTCTTT